The rows below give T cell receptor beta chains drawn from one sample of a study of cytomegalovirus exposure and HLA in healthy donors. Repertoires were generated with immunoSEQ multiplex PCR, while TCRdb's copy carries only in-frame clones and drops some. The data contain roughly 120,000 clones, about 66% of them singletons. Material for sequencing was PBMCs. These receptor sequences come from a man aged 25-45 years in good health and CMV-seropositive. Each CDR3 is given with its conserved first and last residue. The D gene is left open where the match is weak. Only some rows state a clone size, as once, few, many or a class for expanded clones.

v_call: TRBV2
d_call: NA
clone_size: NA
j_call: TRBJ1-2
cdr3_nt: TGTGCCAGCACTACCGCAGGGTTCGGCTATGGCTACACCTTC
cdr3_aa: CASTTAGFGYGYTF

v_call: TRBV5-1
d_call: TRBD1
clone_size: few
j_call: TRBJ1-1
cdr3_nt: TGCGCCAGCAGCTCCCAGGGGGCGAGGGACACTGAAGCTTTCTTT
cdr3_aa: CASSSQGARDTEAFF

v_call: TRBV11-2
d_call: TRBD1
clone_size: once
j_call: TRBJ1-1
cdr3_nt: TGTGCCAGCAGCTTACCCCGGACAGGGAGAGGCTTGGCTTTCTTT
cdr3_aa: CASSLPRTGRGLAFF

v_call: TRBV10-3
d_call: TRBD1
clone_size: once
j_call: TRBJ2-5
cdr3_nt: TGTGCCATTGGGGGTGGACAGGGGGCAAAAGAGACCCAGTACTTC
cdr3_aa: CAIGGGQGAKETQYF

v_call: TRBV10-3
d_call: NA
clone_size: few
j_call: TRBJ1-2
cdr3_nt: TGTGCCATCAGTGACGGTGCATACGGCTATGGCTACACCTTC
cdr3_aa: CAISDGAYGYGYTF

v_call: TRBV5-6
d_call: NA
clone_size: NA
j_call: TRBJ2-2
cdr3_nt: TGTGCCAGCAGCTCCTTGACAGGTCGAGCCGGGGAGCTGTTTTTT
cdr3_aa: CASSSLTGRAGELFF

v_call: TRBV28
d_call: TRBD2
clone_size: NA
j_call: TRBJ2-5
cdr3_nt: TGTGCCAGCAGCAATAGGGTTATAGCGGGAGCAGAGACCCAGTACTTC
cdr3_aa: CASSNRVIAGAETQYF

v_call: TRBV9
d_call: TRBD2
clone_size: NA
j_call: TRBJ2-5
cdr3_nt: TGTGCCAGCAGCGCGGGGGGTGCAGGGAGCACCCAAGAGACCCAGTACTTC
cdr3_aa: CASSAGGAGSTQETQYF

v_call: TRBV7-8
d_call: TRBD2
clone_size: NA
j_call: TRBJ2-2
cdr3_nt: TGTGCCAGCAGCTCCATAGCGGGGTCGAACACCGGGGAGCTGTTTTTT
cdr3_aa: CASSSIAGSNTGELFF

v_call: TRBV7-2
d_call: NA
clone_size: NA
j_call: TRBJ1-1
cdr3_nt: TGTGCCAGCAGCTTAGACAGACTGAACACTGAAGCTTTCTTT
cdr3_aa: CASSLDRLNTEAFF

v_call: TRBV6-4
d_call: TRBD1
clone_size: once
j_call: TRBJ1-5
cdr3_nt: TGTGCCACCAAGAAGATGGGGTACACCGGGACAGATAATCAGCCCCAGCATTTT
cdr3_aa: CATKKMGYTGTDNQPQHF

v_call: TRBV7-8
d_call: NA
clone_size: NA
j_call: TRBJ2-7
cdr3_nt: TGTGCCAGCAGCTTAGTTAGAGGATACGAGCAGTACTTC
cdr3_aa: CASSLVRGYEQYF

v_call: TRBV5-1
d_call: TRBD1
clone_size: NA
j_call: TRBJ1-2
cdr3_nt: TGCGCCAGCAGCGCAGGGGGCGTCGGTGGCTACACCTTC
cdr3_aa: CASSAGGVGGYTF

v_call: TRBV10-1
d_call: NA
clone_size: NA
j_call: TRBJ2-2
cdr3_nt: TGCGCCAGCAGTGACATACTAGGAGTCGGGGAGCTGTTTTTT
cdr3_aa: CASSDILGVGELFF

v_call: TRBV6-1
d_call: NA
clone_size: NA
j_call: TRBJ1-2
cdr3_nt: TGTGCCAGCAGATGGGGAGGGTATAACTATGGCTACACCTTC
cdr3_aa: CASRWGGYNYGYTF

v_call: TRBV29-1
d_call: TRBD1
clone_size: NA
j_call: TRBJ2-5
cdr3_nt: TGCAGCGTTGAGGGTGACAGGGGGTTTAGGGCCGAGACCCAGTACTTC
cdr3_aa: CSVEGDRGFRAETQYF

v_call: TRBV7-9
d_call: NA
clone_size: NA
j_call: TRBJ2-6
cdr3_nt: TGTGCCAGCAGCTTAGGAGGAGGGGACCTAAGCTCTGGGGCCAACGTCCTGACTTTC
cdr3_aa: CASSLGGGDLSSGANVLTF

v_call: TRBV7-2
d_call: NA
clone_size: few
j_call: TRBJ2-3
cdr3_nt: TGTGCCAGCAGCTTAGTCAGGGGTAGCACAGATACGCAGTATTTT
cdr3_aa: CASSLVRGSTDTQYF

v_call: TRBV15
d_call: NA
clone_size: NA
j_call: TRBJ2-1
cdr3_nt: TGTGCCACCGGTGAGACTGTTAGCTCCTACAATGAGCAGTTCTTC
cdr3_aa: CATGETVSSYNEQFF

v_call: TRBV6-1
d_call: TRBD1
clone_size: few
j_call: TRBJ1-1
cdr3_nt: TGTGCCAGCAGTGAAGAAGCAGGGGGTCACACTGAAGCTTTCTTT
cdr3_aa: CASSEEAGGHTEAFF

v_call: TRBV6-4
d_call: NA
clone_size: NA
j_call: TRBJ2-3
cdr3_nt: TGTGCCAGCAGTGACAGGCACGGAGGGGATACGCAGTATTTT
cdr3_aa: CASSDRHGGDTQYF

v_call: TRBV6-6
d_call: NA
clone_size: NA
j_call: TRBJ2-5
cdr3_nt: TGTGCCAGCAGTTACTCCGGACAGTACAACTTC
cdr3_aa: CASSYSGQYNF

v_call: TRBV13
d_call: TRBD2
clone_size: NA
j_call: TRBJ2-1
cdr3_nt: TGTGCCAGCAGCGCCCTAGCGGGAGGCCAATACAATGAGCAGTTCTTC
cdr3_aa: CASSALAGGQYNEQFF

v_call: TRBV6-7
d_call: TRBD2
clone_size: NA
j_call: TRBJ2-7
cdr3_nt: TGTGCCAGCAGTTACTCGAAGGTAGGTCAGCGGGAAGGGTTCTACGAGCAGTACTTC
cdr3_aa: CASSYSKVGQREGFYEQYF

v_call: TRBV6-5
d_call: TRBD2
clone_size: NA
j_call: TRBJ2-7
cdr3_nt: TGTGCCAGCAGCTCACTAGCGGGGGACATCTACGAGCAGTACTTC
cdr3_aa: CASSSLAGDIYEQYF

v_call: TRBV7-9
d_call: NA
clone_size: NA
j_call: TRBJ1-1
cdr3_nt: TGTGCCAGCACCGTTCAGGGGTACGGCACTGAAGCTTTCTTT
cdr3_aa: CASTVQGYGTEAFF

v_call: TRBV5-4
d_call: NA
clone_size: NA
j_call: TRBJ1-3
cdr3_nt: TGTGCCAGCAGACCTAGGGACACTGGAAACACCATATATTTT
cdr3_aa: CASRPRDTGNTIYF

v_call: TRBV7-2
d_call: NA
clone_size: NA
j_call: TRBJ2-1
cdr3_nt: TGTGCCAGCAGCAGCGGCGGGCCCTCCTACAATGAGCAGTTCTTC
cdr3_aa: CASSSGGPSYNEQFF

v_call: TRBV27
d_call: TRBD1
clone_size: NA
j_call: TRBJ1-5
cdr3_nt: TGTGCCAGCAGTTTACGCAGGGGGCTGAACAATCAGCCCCAGCATTTT
cdr3_aa: CASSLRRGLNNQPQHF

v_call: TRBV4-3
d_call: NA
clone_size: NA
j_call: TRBJ2-3
cdr3_nt: TGCGCCAGCAGCCATCCGAGAACAGATACGCAGTATTTT
cdr3_aa: CASSHPRTDTQYF

v_call: TRBV6-5
d_call: TRBD1
clone_size: once
j_call: TRBJ1-4
cdr3_nt: TGTGCCAGCAGTTACCAACAGGGGATCGGTGAAAAACTGTTTTTT
cdr3_aa: CASSYQQGIGEKLFF

v_call: TRBV6-1
d_call: TRBD1
clone_size: NA
j_call: TRBJ1-2
cdr3_nt: TGTGCCAGCAGTGGGGACAGGGGCGACTATGGCTACACCTTC
cdr3_aa: CASSGDRGDYGYTF

v_call: TRBV27
d_call: NA
clone_size: NA
j_call: TRBJ1-2
cdr3_nt: TGTGCCAGCAGTTTTCGAGGGTATGGCTACACCTTC
cdr3_aa: CASSFRGYGYTF

v_call: TRBV5-5
d_call: TRBD1
clone_size: few
j_call: TRBJ2-3
cdr3_nt: TGTGCCAGCATGTTGACAGGGGGAGATACGCAGTATTTT
cdr3_aa: CASMLTGGDTQYF

v_call: TRBV5-1
d_call: TRBD2
clone_size: NA
j_call: TRBJ2-1
cdr3_nt: TGCGCCAGCAGCTTGGCCCAGGCTAGCGGTTACAATGAGCAGTTCTTC
cdr3_aa: CASSLAQASGYNEQFF

v_call: TRBV5-1
d_call: NA
clone_size: few
j_call: TRBJ1-1
cdr3_nt: TGCGCCAGCACCGATCCGGGTGGGAACACTGAAGCTTTCTTT
cdr3_aa: CASTDPGGNTEAFF

v_call: TRBV5-1
d_call: NA
clone_size: NA
j_call: TRBJ1-5
cdr3_nt: TGCGCCAGCAGCTTGGTCGGGGGGTTGGATCAGCCCCAGCATTTT
cdr3_aa: CASSLVGGLDQPQHF

v_call: TRBV7-9
d_call: NA
clone_size: once
j_call: TRBJ2-7
cdr3_nt: TGTGCCAGCAGCTTAGTTCAGGGCAAGACCTACGAGCAGTACTTC
cdr3_aa: CASSLVQGKTYEQYF

v_call: TRBV7-9
d_call: TRBD1
clone_size: once
j_call: TRBJ1-1
cdr3_nt: TGTGCCAGCAGCTCGGGACAGGGACCATTTGAAGCTTTCTTT
cdr3_aa: CASSSGQGPFEAFF

v_call: TRBV10-2
d_call: NA
clone_size: NA
j_call: TRBJ1-2
cdr3_nt: TGCGCCAGCAGTGATCCCACAGTTTACTATGGCTACACCTTC
cdr3_aa: CASSDPTVYYGYTF

v_call: TRBV28
d_call: NA
clone_size: NA
j_call: TRBJ1-3
cdr3_nt: TGTGCCAGCAGTTTGGGGGGGGTCAATGCTGGAAACACCATATATTTT
cdr3_aa: CASSLGGVNAGNTIYF

v_call: TRBV9
d_call: TRBD2
clone_size: few
j_call: TRBJ2-1
cdr3_nt: TGTGCCAGCAGCGTAGCGGGACTAGCTGGGTACAATGAGCAGTTCTTC
cdr3_aa: CASSVAGLAGYNEQFF

v_call: TRBV5-4
d_call: NA
clone_size: few
j_call: TRBJ2-1
cdr3_nt: TGTGCCAGCAGCTTGGATCGGGGAGGAGGCGATGAGCAGTTCTTC
cdr3_aa: CASSLDRGGGDEQFF

v_call: TRBV2
d_call: TRBD1
clone_size: many
j_call: TRBJ1-1
cdr3_nt: TGTGCCAGCAGTGGAGACAGGGACACTGAAGCTTTCTTT
cdr3_aa: CASSGDRDTEAFF

v_call: TRBV6-1
d_call: TRBD2
clone_size: once
j_call: TRBJ2-3
cdr3_nt: TGTGCCAGCAGTGAACTAAGCGGGAGGGCCGGGACGCAGTATTTT
cdr3_aa: CASSELSGRAGTQYF

v_call: TRBV10-3
d_call: NA
clone_size: NA
j_call: TRBJ1-4
cdr3_nt: TGTGCCATCAGTGGGGCAGCTAATGAAAAACTGTTTTTT
cdr3_aa: CAISGAANEKLFF

v_call: TRBV5-1
d_call: TRBD1
clone_size: NA
j_call: TRBJ2-7
cdr3_nt: TGCGCCAGCAGCAAGACGACAGGGGGTTCTTACGAGCAGTACTTC
cdr3_aa: CASSKTTGGSYEQYF